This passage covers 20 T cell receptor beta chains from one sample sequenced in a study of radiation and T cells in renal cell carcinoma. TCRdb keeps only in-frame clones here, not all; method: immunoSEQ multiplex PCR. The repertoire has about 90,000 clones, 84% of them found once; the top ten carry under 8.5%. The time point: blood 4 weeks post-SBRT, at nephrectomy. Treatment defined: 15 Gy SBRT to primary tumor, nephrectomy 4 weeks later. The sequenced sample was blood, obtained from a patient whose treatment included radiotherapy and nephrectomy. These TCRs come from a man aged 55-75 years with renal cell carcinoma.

Written as DNA, the CDR3 is TGTGCCAGCAGTGATCAACAGGGGGCGAACTATGGCTACACCTTC. This encodes CASSDQQGANYGYTF. This chain uses TRBV6-1 with TRBJ1-2, with 9 bases aligning to TRBD1. The junction had 4 bases not matched to a gene; V was cut back by 3 bases and J by 2 bases. The length of the CDR3 is 15 residues. Germline values: CDR1 MNHNS, CDR2 SASEGT.

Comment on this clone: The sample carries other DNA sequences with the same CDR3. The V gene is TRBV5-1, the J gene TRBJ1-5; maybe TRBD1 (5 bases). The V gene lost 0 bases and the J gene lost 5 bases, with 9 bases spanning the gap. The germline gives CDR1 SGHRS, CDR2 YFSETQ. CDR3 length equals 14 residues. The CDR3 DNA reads TGCGCCAGCAGCTTGGGGCAGGGAGATCAGCCCCAGCATTTT. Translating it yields CASSLGQGDQPQHF.

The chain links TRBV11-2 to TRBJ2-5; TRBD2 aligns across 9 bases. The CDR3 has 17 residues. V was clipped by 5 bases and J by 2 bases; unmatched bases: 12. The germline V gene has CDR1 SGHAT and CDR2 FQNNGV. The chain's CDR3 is CASSPPSWRGGQETQYF. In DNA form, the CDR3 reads TGTGCCAGCAGCCCTCCCTCTTGGCGGGGGGGGCAAGAGACCCAGTACTTC.

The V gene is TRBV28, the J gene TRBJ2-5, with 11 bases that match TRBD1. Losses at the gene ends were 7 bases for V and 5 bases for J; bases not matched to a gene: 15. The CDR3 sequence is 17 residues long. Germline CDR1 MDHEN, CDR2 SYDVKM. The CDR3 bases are TGTGCCAGCACCGGGGGATTGGACAGGGGGCTCGGGGAGACCCAGTACTTC. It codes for CASTGGLDRGLGETQYF.

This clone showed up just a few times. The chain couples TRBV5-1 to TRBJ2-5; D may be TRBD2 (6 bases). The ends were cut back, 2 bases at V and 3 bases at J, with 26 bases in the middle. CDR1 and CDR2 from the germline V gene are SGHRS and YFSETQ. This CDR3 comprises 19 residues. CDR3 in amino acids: CASSFPGGSGPPAKETQYF. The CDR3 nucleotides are TGCGCCAGCAGCTTCCCCGGAGGCAGCGGGCCCCCGGCGAAAGAGACCCAGTACTTC.

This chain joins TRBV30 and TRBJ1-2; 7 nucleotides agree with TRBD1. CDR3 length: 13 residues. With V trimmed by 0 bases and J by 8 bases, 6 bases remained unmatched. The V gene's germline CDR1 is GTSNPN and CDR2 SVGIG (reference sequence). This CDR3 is CAWSVTGEGGYTF. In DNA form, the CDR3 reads TGTGCCTGGAGTGTAACAGGGGAAGGCGGCTACACCTTC.

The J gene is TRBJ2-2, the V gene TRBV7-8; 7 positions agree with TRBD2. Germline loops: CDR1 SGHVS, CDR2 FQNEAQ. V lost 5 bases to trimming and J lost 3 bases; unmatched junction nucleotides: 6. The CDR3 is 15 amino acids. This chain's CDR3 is CASSGTGGDTGELFF. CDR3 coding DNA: TGTGCCAGCAGCGGGACGGGAGGCGACACCGGGGAGCTGTTTTTT. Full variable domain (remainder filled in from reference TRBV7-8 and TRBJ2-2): GAGVSQSPRYKVAKRGQDVALRCDPISGHVSLFWYQQALGQGPEFLTYFQNEAQLDKSGLPSDRFFAERPEGSVSTLKIQRTQQEDSAVYLCASSGTGGDTGELFFGEGSRLTVL.

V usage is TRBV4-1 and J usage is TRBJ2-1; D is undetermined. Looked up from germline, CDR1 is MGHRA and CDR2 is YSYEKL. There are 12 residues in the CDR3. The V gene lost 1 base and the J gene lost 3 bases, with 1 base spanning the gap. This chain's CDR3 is CASSQVYNEQFF. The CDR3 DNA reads TGCGCCAGCAGCCAAGTCTACAATGAGCAGTTCTTC.

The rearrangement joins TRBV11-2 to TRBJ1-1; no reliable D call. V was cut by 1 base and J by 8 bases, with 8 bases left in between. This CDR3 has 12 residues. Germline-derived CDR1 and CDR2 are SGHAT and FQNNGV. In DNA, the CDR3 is TGTGCCAGCAGCTTAGGTCTGGGGGAAGCTTTCTTT. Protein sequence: CASSLGLGEAFF.

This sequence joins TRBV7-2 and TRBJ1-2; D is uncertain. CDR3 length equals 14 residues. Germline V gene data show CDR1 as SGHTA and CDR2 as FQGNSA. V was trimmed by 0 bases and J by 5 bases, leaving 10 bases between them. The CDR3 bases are TGTGCCAGCAGCTTAGCGGCCCTCGGGTATGGCTACACCTTC. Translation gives CASSLAALGYGYTF.

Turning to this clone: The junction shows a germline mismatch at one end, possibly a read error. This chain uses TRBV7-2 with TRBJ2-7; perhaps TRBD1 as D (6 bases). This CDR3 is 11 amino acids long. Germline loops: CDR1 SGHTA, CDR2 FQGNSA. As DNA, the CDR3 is TGTGCCAGCAGCTTAGGGGGGCAGGGAGAGTTC. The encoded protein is CASSLGGQGEF.

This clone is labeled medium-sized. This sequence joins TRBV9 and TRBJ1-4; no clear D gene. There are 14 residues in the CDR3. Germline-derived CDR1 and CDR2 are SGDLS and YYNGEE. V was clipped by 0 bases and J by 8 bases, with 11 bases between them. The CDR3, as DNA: TGTGCCAGCAGCGTAGGGACGCATGACGAAAAACTGTTTTTT. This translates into CASSVGTHDEKLFF.

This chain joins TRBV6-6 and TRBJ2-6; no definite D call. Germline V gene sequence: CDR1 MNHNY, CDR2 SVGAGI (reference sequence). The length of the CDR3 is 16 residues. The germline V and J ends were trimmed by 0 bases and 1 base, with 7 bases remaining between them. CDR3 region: CASSYSVFSGANVLTF. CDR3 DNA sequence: TGTGCCAGCAGTTACTCGGTCTTTTCTGGGGCCAACGTCCTGACTTTC.

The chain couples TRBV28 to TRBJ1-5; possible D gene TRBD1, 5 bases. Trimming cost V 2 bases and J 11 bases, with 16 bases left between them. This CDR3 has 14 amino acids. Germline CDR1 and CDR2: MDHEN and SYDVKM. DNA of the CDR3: TGTGCCAGCAGTTTAGGGGGAGATGGTAGGTCCCAGCATTTT. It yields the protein CASSLGGDGRSQHF.

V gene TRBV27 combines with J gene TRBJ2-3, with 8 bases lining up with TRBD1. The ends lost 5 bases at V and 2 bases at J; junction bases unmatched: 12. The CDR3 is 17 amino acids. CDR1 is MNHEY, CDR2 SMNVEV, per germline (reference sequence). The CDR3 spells CASSGQGAHSHTDTQYF. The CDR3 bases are TGTGCCAGCAGTGGGCAGGGGGCGCATTCTCACACAGATACGCAGTATTTT.

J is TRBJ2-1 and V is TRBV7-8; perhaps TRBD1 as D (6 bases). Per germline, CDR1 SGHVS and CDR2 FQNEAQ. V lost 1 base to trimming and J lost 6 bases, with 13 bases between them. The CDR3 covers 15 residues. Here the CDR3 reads CASSLELEGGNEQFF. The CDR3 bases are TGTGCCAGCAGCTTAGAGCTAGAAGGGGGCAATGAGCAGTTCTTC.

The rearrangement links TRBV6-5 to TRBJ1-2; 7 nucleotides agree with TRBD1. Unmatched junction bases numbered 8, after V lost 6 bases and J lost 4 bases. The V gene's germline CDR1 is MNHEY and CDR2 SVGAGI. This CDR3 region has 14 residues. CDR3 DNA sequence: TGTGCCAGCAGCCTCGGACAGGCTGGCTATGGCTACACCTTC. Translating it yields CASSLGQAGYGYTF.

The CDR3 loop reads CASSVGTGTEAFF. The CDR3 coding sequence is TGTGCCAGCAGCGTAGGGACAGGGACTGAAGCTTTCTTT. The rearrangement joins TRBV9 to TRBJ1-1; 8 bases agree with TRBD1. Germline V gene lookup returns CDR1 SGDLS and CDR2 YYNGEE. This CDR3 is 13 amino acids long. J gave up 5 bases and V 0 bases, and 0 bases lay outside the gene matches.

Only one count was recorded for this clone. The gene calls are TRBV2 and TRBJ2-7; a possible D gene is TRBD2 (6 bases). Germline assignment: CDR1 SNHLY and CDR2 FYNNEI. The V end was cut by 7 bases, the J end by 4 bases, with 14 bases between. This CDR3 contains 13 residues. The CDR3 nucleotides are TGTGCCAGCACCCCAAACCGGGGGTACGAGCAGTACTTC. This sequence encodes CASTPNRGYEQYF.

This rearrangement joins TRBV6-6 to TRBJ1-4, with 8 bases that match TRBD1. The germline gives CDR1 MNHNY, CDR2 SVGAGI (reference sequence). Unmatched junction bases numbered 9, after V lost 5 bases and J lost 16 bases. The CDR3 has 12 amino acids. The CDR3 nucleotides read TGTGCCAGCAGTCCAGAGACAGGGGAGACGTTTTTT. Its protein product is CASSPETGETFF.